These T cell receptor beta chains were read from a single sample in a study of cytomegalovirus exposure and HLA in healthy donors. Clones were sequenced by immunoSEQ multiplex PCR, and TCRdb holds only the in-frame ones, with some missing. Of tens of thousands of clones listed, more than 55% were seen once; the top ten hold 4.9%. The sequenced material came from PBMCs. These receptors originate from a man aged 55-75 years in good health and CMV-seropositive. The conserved cysteine and the conserved F or W are not part of the CDR3 here. The D gene is left open where the match is weak.

>TRBD1|TRBV5-1|TRBJ1-5
ASSLRQGDQPQH
>-|TRBV4-1|TRBJ1-1
ASSQGLGAF
>TRBD2|TRBV14|TRBJ2-5
ASRRSSGGETQY
>-|TRBV2|TRBJ2-1
ASSRGRDEQF
>TRBD2|TRBV5-5|TRBJ2-1
ASSLAGLAVYNEQF
>TRBD1|TRBV7-6|TRBJ2-2
ASSPGGFASGELF
>TRBD1|TRBV18|TRBJ2-1
ASSPDRGRGDEQF
>TRBD2|TRBV5-1|TRBJ2-2
ASRRTSGDWGPNTGELF
>TRBD1|TRBV11-2|TRBJ2-1
ASSLGPGGNEQF
>TRBD1|TRBV29-1|TRBJ1-5
SALGQGDQPQH
>-|TRBV11-2|TRBJ2-3
ASSLVPYDWKGPQY
>TRBD1|TRBV2|TRBJ2-2
ASRGTGRLSGELF
>-|TRBV27|TRBJ2-7
ASSSYAPRYEQY
>TRBD1|TRBV6-5|TRBJ2-7
ASRRGTGVSYEQY
>-|TRBV29-1|TRBJ2-7
SFRDISSYEQY
>-|TRBV5-8|-
ASSLARHSYEQY
>-|TRBV29-1|TRBJ2-7
SVAGDNYEQY
>-|TRBV4-3|TRBJ2-2
ASSQVGDGELF
>-|TRBV29-1|TRBJ2-5
SVAEETQY
>-|TRBV21-1|TRBJ2-5
ASSKQGAGETQY
>-|TRBV11-2|TRBJ2-7
ASGGYEQY
>-|TRBV7-3|TRBJ2-1
ASSLNGDSGSYNEQF